What follows are 4 T cell receptor beta chains derived from one specimen sequenced in a study of blood T cell repertoires in COVID-19. Profiling relied on immunoSEQ multiplex PCR, and the TCRdb table lists in-frame clones only, not all of them. The sample yields about 120,000 clones, less than 90% seen once. The sample taken for sequencing was peripheral blood. Receptors were obtained from an elderly man with acute or convalescent COVID-19.

This chain joins TRBV25-1 and TRBJ2-2; 9 nucleotides align to TRBD1. The germline CDR1 and CDR2 sequences are MGHDK and SYGVNS. With V trimmed by 3 bases and J by 6 bases, 8 bases remained unmatched. The CDR3 spans 16 residues. The CDR3 here is CASSDDTGGVAGELFF. DNA for the CDR3: TGTGCCAGCAGTGACGACACAGGGGGCGTCGCCGGGGAGCTGTTTTTT.

The chain recombines TRBV28 with TRBJ1-6; D gene unclear. This CDR3 spans 15 amino acids. V dropped 7 bases and J dropped 10 bases, with 20 bases sitting between them. Germline CDR1 is MDHEN and CDR2 is SYDVKM. CDR3 residues: CASTVARSGGSPLHF. The CDR3 bases are TGTGCCAGCACCGTGGCCCGTAGTGGAGGCTCACCCCTCCACTTT. Full variable domain (outside the CDR3, taken from reference TRBV28 and TRBJ1-6): DVKVTQSSRYLVKRTGEKVFLECVQDMDHENMFWYRQDPGLGLRLIYFSYDVKMKEKGDIPEGYSVSREKKERFSLILESASTNQTSMYLCASTVARSGGSPLHFGNGTRLTVT.

This rearrangement joins TRBV5-5 to TRBJ1-1; unclear D gene. The germline V gene has CDR1 SGHKS and CDR2 YYEKEE (reference sequence). The V and J ends lost 2 bases and 3 bases respectively, with 11 bases between them. There are 14 residues in the CDR3. The CDR3 protein is CASSFGGRDTEAFF. CDR3 nucleotide sequence: TGTGCCAGCAGCTTCGGAGGGCGCGACACTGAAGCTTTCTTT.

The chain combines TRBV6-5 with TRBJ1-2, with D possibly matching TRBD1 (6 bases). Per the germline V gene, CDR1 is MNHEY and CDR2 is SVGAGI. The V end was cut by 8 bases, the J end by 2 bases, with 15 bases between. This CDR3 has 14 amino acids. The CDR3 reads CASLKGRGNYGYTF. The CDR3 nucleotides read TGTGCCAGCCTCAAGGGTAGGGGGAACTATGGCTACACCTTC.